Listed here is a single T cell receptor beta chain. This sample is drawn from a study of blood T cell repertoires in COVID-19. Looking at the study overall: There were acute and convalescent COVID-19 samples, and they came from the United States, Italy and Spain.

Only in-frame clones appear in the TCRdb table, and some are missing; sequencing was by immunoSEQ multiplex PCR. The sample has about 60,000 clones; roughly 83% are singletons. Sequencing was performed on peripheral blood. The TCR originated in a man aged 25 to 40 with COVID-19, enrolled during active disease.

CDR3 sequence reads: CASSQSGGGETQYF. DNA for the CDR3: TGCGCCAGCAGTCAATCAGGGGGAGGGGAGACCCAGTACTTC. The chain joins TRBV23-1 to TRBJ2-5, with TRBD2 as a possible D gene (7 bases). TRBV23-1 is annotated as an ORF whose role is uncertain. The germline V and J ends were trimmed by 0 bases and 5 bases, with 10 bases remaining between them. This CDR3 spans 14 amino acids.